The next 26 T cell receptor beta chains were all read from a single sample in a study of T cells in Graves' hyperthyroidism and ophthalmopathy. The investigators amplified TCR beta CDR3 regions from RNA transcripts. Researchers ran a first-round RT-PCR on the TCR CDR3 using the HTBI primer set. TCRdb reprocessed the multiplex PCR reads with MiXCR, giving one entry per CDR3 protein. This table has roughly 510,000 distinct CDR3 sequences, approximately 49% appearing once. The sample was peripheral blood or thyroid tissue (not recorded which). These receptors were obtained from an adult woman with Graves' disease, either hyperthyroidism or ophthalmopathy (not recorded which).

This clonotype has more than one count but fewer than ten. Possible read error: a much larger clone is one base away. The V gene is TRBV7-2, the J gene TRBJ1-3; perhaps TRBD1 as D (5 bases). V lost 3 bases and J lost 3, with 6 bases in between. The CDR3 length is 13 residues. Germline V lookup: CDR1 SGHTA, CDR2 FQGNSA. This chain's CDR3 is CASSFQGGNTIYF. The CDR3 DNA reads as TGTGCCAGCAGCTTCCAGGGTGGAAACACCATATATTTT.

This clonotype has only a few counts. The chain couples TRBV25-1 to TRBJ2-5; 7 nucleotides align to TRBD1. Germline V CDR1 and CDR2: MGHDK, SYGVNS. This CDR3 has 13 residues. The V gene end was trimmed by 6 bases and the J gene end by 5 bases; junction bases not matched to a gene: 6. The CDR3: CASRTTGPETQYF. The CDR3 bases are TGTGCCAGCAGAACGACAGGGCCGGAGACCCAGTACTTC.

This clonotype was recorded at least ten times. J is TRBJ1-5 and V is TRBV2, with D unresolved. The V end lost 3 bases, the J end lost 7 bases, and 10 bases lay between the germline ends. The CDR3 consists of 13 residues. Germline CDR1 SNHLY, CDR2 FYNNEI. The CDR3 nucleotides read TGTGCCAGCAGTGAGGTAGGGTGGCAGCCCCAGCATTTT. Residues: CASSEVGWQPQHF.

The CDR3 DNA reads as TGCAGTGCTAGCCTACAGGGGGCCGGCAATCAGCCCCAGTACTTC. This sequence encodes CSASLQGAGNQPQYF. The chain has TRBV20-1 and TRBJ1-5; the match to TRBD1 covers 9 bases. The end of the DNA is better explained by TRBJ2-5, so the J call may be wrong. CDR1 is DFQATT and CDR2 is SNEGSKA in the germline V gene (reference sequence). The CDR3 contains 15 residues.

V gene TRBV29-1 combines with J gene TRBJ2-7; D gene uncertain. The V gene's germline CDR1 is SQVTM and CDR2 ANQGSEA. With 3 bases removed from V and 3 bases from J, the gap between germline ends came to 9 bases. CDR3 size: 12 residues. CDR3 in amino acids: CSVETLHYEQYF. CDR3 sequence (DNA): TGCAGCGTTGAGACGCTCCACTACGAGCAGTACTTC.

The rearrangement links TRBV14 to TRBJ1-1, with D possibly matching TRBD1 (5 bases). The germline V gene has CDR1 SGHDN and CDR2 FVKESK. V shed 4 bases and J shed 4 bases, with 10 bases lying between them. This CDR3 contains 13 residues. This CDR3 is CASSPWRGTEAFF. The CDR3 DNA follows: TGTGCCAGCAGCCCTTGGAGGGGCACTGAAGCTTTCTTT.

This clonotype was recorded at least ten times. The chain joins TRBV6-5 to TRBJ2-5; D is ambiguous. The CDR3 is 15 amino acids. The V end was cut by 2 bases, the J end by 4 bases, with 14 bases between. Germline V CDR1 and CDR2: MNHEY, SVGAGI. As DNA, the CDR3 is TGTGCCAGCAGTTACGGGATCAGCGCCGGAGAGACCCAGTACTTC. Translation gives CASSYGISAGETQYF.

This clonotype has just one count. The junction departs from the called germline gene at one end, perhaps through a read error. The V gene is TRBV7-7, the J gene TRBJ1-1; D is uncertain. The CDR3 has 12 amino acids. Germline lookup yields CDR1 SSHAT and CDR2 FNYEAQ (reference sequence). DNA for the CDR3: TGTGCTAGCACCCGTTGGAACACTGAAGCTTTCTTT. It codes for CASTRWNTEAFF.

This chain uses TRBV10-3 with TRBJ1-5; TRBD1 matches at 7 bases. Trimming took 4 bases from V and 1 from J; bases not matched to a gene: 4. CDR1 is ENHRY and CDR2 is SYGVKD in the germline V gene. The CDR3 is 15 amino acids. Here the CDR3 DNA reads TGTGCCATCAGTGCAGGGGGAGGGAGCAATCAGCCCCAGCATTTT. Encoded protein: CAISAGGGSNQPQHF.

The table lists this clonotype with many counts. The junction and the germline gene differ at one end; a read error may be behind it. V usage is TRBV25-1 and J usage is TRBJ2-1; D is perhaps TRBD2 (6 bases). Germline assignment: CDR1 MGHDK and CDR2 SYGVNS. CDR3 size: 16 residues. The DNA for the CDR3 is TGTGCCAGCAGCGAAGAGGGACTTCAGGCCTACAATGGGCAGTTCTTC. Protein sequence: CASSEEGLQAYNGQFF.

This clonotype was seen at least ten times. CDR3 bases: TGTGCCAGCAGCTCCCCGGACAGGGGTTTTGGCTACACCTTC. Translated, it gives CASSSPDRGFGYTF. V gene TRBV12-3 or TRBV12-4 combines with J gene TRBJ1-2, with 9 bases aligning to TRBD1. The CDR3 loop spans 14 amino acids. V lost 6 bases to trimming and J lost 7 bases; unmatched junction nucleotides: 9.

There are many counts of this clonotype. V usage is TRBV5-1 and J usage is TRBJ1-1; D may be TRBD1 (5 bases). Germline loops: CDR1 SGHRS, CDR2 YFSETQ. CDR3 size: 14 residues. V was clipped by 4 bases and J by 3 bases, with 13 bases between them. The CDR3 coding sequence is TGCGCCAGCAGCACCTCAGGGTGGGACACTGAAGCTTTCTTT. Amino acid sequence: CASSTSGWDTEAFF.

The genes are TRBV7-9 and TRBJ1-6, with D hard to call. V dropped 1 base and J dropped 12 bases, with 16 bases sitting between them. CDR3 size: 15 residues. Germline CDR1 is SEHNR and CDR2 is FQNEAQ (reference sequence). This CDR3 reads CASSLESTESRPLHF. The CDR3 DNA is TGTGCCAGCAGCTTAGAGTCGACGGAGAGCAGACCCCTCCACTTT.

This chain joins TRBV7-9 and TRBJ2-5, with a possible D match to TRBD2 (5 bases). The CDR3 sequence is 13 residues long. CDR1 SEHNR and CDR2 FQNEAQ come from the germline V gene (reference sequence). The ends were cut back, 1 base at V and 5 bases at J, with 8 bases in the middle. Here the CDR3 reads CASSLGPGETQYF. CDR3 nucleotides: TGTGCCAGCAGCTTAGGTCCGGGGGAGACCCAGTACTTC. Filled out from reference TRBV7-9 and TRBJ2-5, the complete variable domain reads DTGVSQNPRHKITKRGQNVTFRCDPISEHNRLYWYRQTLGQGPEFLTYFQNEAQLEKSRLLSDRFSAERPKGSFSTLEIQRTEQGDSAMYLCASSLGPGETQYFGPGTRLLVL.

In its sample, this clonotype was seen a few times. V and J are TRBV7-2 and TRBJ1-2, with 8 bases lining up with TRBD1. Germline V CDR1 and CDR2: SGHTA, FQGNSA. This CDR3 is built from 15 residues. V shed 5 bases, J shed 1 base, and the junction held 6 bases outside the gene matches. This CDR3 is CASSIGQGRNYGYTF. Written as DNA, the CDR3 is TGTGCCAGCAGCATTGGACAGGGCCGTAACTATGGCTACACCTTC.

V usage is TRBV6-5 and J usage is TRBJ1-3; a weak D match, TRBD1 (5 bases). This CDR3 is 14 amino acids long. The germline gives CDR1 MNHEY, CDR2 SVGAGI. V was pared by 7 bases and J by 8 bases, with 18 bases between. The CDR3 nucleotides read TGTGCCAGCACTTCCGGCCTAGGGGCTTACACCATATATTTT. Its translation is CASTSGLGAYTIYF.

This rearrangement joins TRBV2 to TRBJ2-6; 9 bases align to TRBD1. The V gene's germline CDR1 is SNHLY and CDR2 FYNNEI. V was pared by 0 bases and J by 17 bases, with 5 bases of the junction left unmatched. The CDR3 is made up of 13 amino acids. CDR3 residues: CASSEAAGQGVTF. The CDR3 DNA reads as TGTGCCAGCAGTGAAGCGGCGGGACAGGGAGTGACTTTC.

This clonotype was seen ten or more times. CDR3 protein: CASSLLSRGEQYF. The DNA of the CDR3 is TGTGCCAGCAGCTTACTGTCCAGGGGCGAGCAGTACTTC. The V call is TRBV11-1, the J call TRBJ2-7; weak D call: TRBD1 (6 bases). The V end was cut by 2 bases, the J end by 6 bases, with 11 bases between. The CDR3 consists of 13 residues. Germline-derived CDR1 and CDR2 are SGHAT and FQDESV (reference sequence). Together with reference TRBV11-1 and TRBJ2-7, the CDR3 gives the full variable domain: EAEVAQSPRYKITEKSQAVAFWCDPISGHATLYWYRQILGQGPELLVQFQDESVVDDSQLPKDRFSAERLKGVDSTLKIQPAELGDSAMYLCASSLLSRGEQYFGPGTRLTVT.

The chain carries TRBV5-1 and TRBJ2-7, with 12 nucleotides matching TRBD1. The CDR3 is made up of 15 amino acids. Trimming took 4 bases from V and 5 from J; bases not matched to a gene: 7. The germline CDR1 and CDR2 sequences are SGHRS and YFSETQ. CDR3 in DNA: TGCGCCAGCAGCACGGGGACAGGGGGCATCCACGAGCAGTACTTC. This translates into CASSTGTGGIHEQYF.

This clonotype was recorded at least ten times. The rearrangement uses TRBV4-2 and TRBJ1-1; TRBD1 matches at 7 bases. Germline V gene data show CDR1 as LGHNA and CDR2 as YNFKEQ. This CDR3 is built from 14 residues. After removal of 4 bases from V and 6 bases from J, the junction contained 8 bases not matched to a gene. CDR3 protein: CASSPPGQPAEAFF. CDR3 DNA: TGTGCCAGCAGCCCACCGGGACAGCCAGCTGAAGCTTTCTTT.

The J gene is TRBJ1-6, the V gene TRBV20-1, with 7 bases aligning to TRBD1. V was clipped by 5 bases and J by 4 bases; unmatched bases: 5. This CDR3 spans 14 amino acids. Per germline, CDR1 DFQATT and CDR2 SNEGSKA (reference sequence). The CDR3 here is CSAATGQYNSPLHF. The CDR3, as DNA: TGCAGTGCTGCTACGGGACAGTATAATTCACCCCTCCACTTT.

V is TRBV29-1 and J is TRBJ1-2, with 8 bases aligning to TRBD1. Per the germline V gene, CDR1 is SQVTM and CDR2 is ANQGSEA. The CDR3 extends over 12 amino acids. The J segment lost 5 bases and the V segment lost 7 bases, leaving 6 bases of the junction unmatched. The CDR3 coding sequence is TGCAGCGCTAGGGACAGGCAGTATGGCTACACCTTC. It yields the protein CSARDRQYGYTF.

J is TRBJ2-7 and V is TRBV7-2; unclear D gene. The CDR3 runs to 17 residues. V lost 5 bases to trimming and J lost 3 bases, with 23 bases between them. Germline V gene lookup returns CDR1 SGHTA and CDR2 FQGNSA. The chain's CDR3 is CASSQETLAGRNYEQYF. CDR3 sequence (DNA): TGTGCCAGCAGCCAAGAAACCCTGGCAGGCCGCAACTACGAGCAGTACTTC.

This clonotype turned up a few times. The V call is TRBV4-1, the J call TRBJ1-5; tentatively, D is TRBD1 (5 bases). The CDR3 contains 17 residues. Germline CDR1 MGHRA, CDR2 YSYEKL. Trimming cost V 0 bases and J 0 bases, with 12 bases left between them. The CDR3, as DNA: TGCGCCAGCAGCCAAGATCTGACAGTTTATAGCAATCAGCCCCAGCATTTT. Residues: CASSQDLTVYSNQPQHF.

The chain's CDR3 is CSVGGQTNYGYTF. CDR3 DNA sequence: TGCAGCGTTGGGGGACAGACTAACTATGGCTACACCTTC. This chain links TRBV29-1 with TRBJ1-2, with TRBD1 identical over 7 bases. The junction had 2 bases not matched to a gene; V was cut back by 4 bases and J by 0 bases. The length of the CDR3 is 13 residues. Germline values: CDR1 SQVTM, CDR2 ANQGSEA.

This clonotype appeared a single time. The J gene is TRBJ2-6, the V gene TRBV7-9, with D possibly being TRBD2 (5 bases). The CDR3 runs to 16 residues. V lost 4 bases, J lost 0 bases, and 10 bases lay in between. CDR1 SEHNR and CDR2 FQNEAQ come from the germline V gene (reference sequence). CDR3 loop: CASSSFGDSGANVLTF. The DNA of the CDR3 is TGTGCCAGCAGCTCCTTCGGGGACTCTGGGGCCAACGTCCTGACTTTC.